The 24 T cell receptor beta chains below all came from one sample that was sequenced in a study of shared clonotypes between healthy human individuals. Clones were sequenced by immunoSEQ multiplex PCR, and TCRdb holds only the in-frame ones, with some missing. The sample yields roughly 2 million clones, roughly 95% seen once. The specimen was naive CD4+ T cells sorted from blood. Documented subset: CD45RA+ positively selected. These receptor sequences come from a man aged 18 to 29 in good health.

In its sample, this clone was seen once. V and J are TRBV4-1 and TRBJ2-6; 8 positions agree with TRBD1. The CDR3 covers 19 residues. Per germline, CDR1 MGHRA and CDR2 YSYEKL. Trimming at V came to 0 bases and at J to 0 bases, leaving 7 bases not matched to a gene. CDR3 residues: CASSQDRGQADSGANVLTF. The CDR3 DNA reads TGCGCCAGCAGCCAAGATCGGGGACAGGCGGACTCTGGGGCCAACGTCCTGACTTTC.

The gene calls are TRBV7-2 and TRBJ1-1, with a possible D match to TRBD1 (6 bases). The CDR3 has 15 amino acids. V was shortened by 7 bases and J by 0 bases, with 15 bases between the two germline ends. CDR1 is SGHTA, CDR2 FQGNSA, per germline. The CDR3 bases are TGTGCCAGCAACTCTAAGACAGGAATGAACACTGAAGCTTTCTTT. Amino acid sequence: CASNSKTGMNTEAFF.

V usage is TRBV11-2 and J usage is TRBJ2-7; D is possibly TRBD1 (6 bases). V was pared by 6 bases and J by 3 bases, with 18 bases between. Germline CDR1 and CDR2: SGHAT and FQNNGV. The length of the CDR3 is 15 residues. For the CDR3, the DNA is TGTGCCAGCAGTAAACCAGGGGCAGCTGTCTACGAGCAGTACTTC. It codes for CASSKPGAAVYEQYF.

A single count supports this clone. This chain links TRBV18 with TRBJ1-4; TRBD1 agrees at 11 bases. Germline loops: CDR1 KGHSH, CDR2 LQKENI. CDR3 length: 15 residues. V was pared by 6 bases and J by 5 bases, with 5 bases of the junction left unmatched. The CDR3: CASSERDRGNEKLFF. CDR3 sequence (DNA): TGTGCCAGCTCGGAACGGGACAGGGGGAATGAAAAACTGTTTTTT.

The V call is TRBV27, the J call TRBJ2-7, with D perhaps TRBD1 (6 bases). This CDR3 comprises 16 residues. The V and J ends lost 5 bases and 2 bases respectively, with 19 bases between them. Germline assignment: CDR1 MNHEY and CDR2 SMNVEV (reference sequence). The CDR3 DNA reads as TGTGCCAGCAGTCGGGACATATCCACACCGACCTACGAGCAGTACTTC. Protein product: CASSRDISTPTYEQYF.

This rearrangement joins TRBV4-1 to TRBJ1-5; D is unresolved. Germline V CDR1 and CDR2: MGHRA, YSYEKL. The CDR3 loop spans 14 amino acids. Trimming left V 0 bases short and J 5 bases short, with 8 bases between. The CDR3 here is CASSQDSNHQPQHF. Here the CDR3 DNA reads TGCGCCAGCAGCCAAGATTCCAACCATCAGCCCCAGCATTTT.

This chain connects TRBV5-1 to TRBJ2-7, with TRBD1 identical over 9 bases. V shed 0 bases, J shed 4 bases, and the junction held 11 bases outside the gene matches. In germline, CDR1 is SGHRS, CDR2 YFSETQ. The CDR3 loop spans 17 amino acids. The CDR3 sequence is CASSLVSVRDRGYEQYF. DNA of the CDR3: TGCGCCAGCAGCTTGGTGTCGGTCCGCGACAGGGGGTACGAGCAGTACTTC.

About this clone itself: Additional DNA sequences in this sample encode the identical CDR3. The J gene is TRBJ2-1, the V gene TRBV18; D is possibly TRBD2 (5 bases). There are 14 residues in the CDR3. Germline V CDR1 and CDR2: KGHSH, LQKENI. V shed 2 bases and J shed 2 bases, with 7 bases lying between them. This CDR3 reads CASSPAGTYNEQFF. The DNA of the CDR3 is TGTGCCAGCTCACCAGCCGGGACCTACAATGAGCAGTTCTTC.

The rearrangement uses TRBV28 and TRBJ2-1; a possible D gene is TRBD2 (6 bases). There are 13 residues in the CDR3. CDR1 and CDR2 (germline): MDHEN, SYDVKM. V lost 6 bases to trimming and J lost 9 bases, with 15 bases between them. The DNA of the CDR3 is TGTGCCAGCAGCCCGGCGGGAAAAGGTGAGCAGTTCTTC. Protein: CASSPAGKGEQFF.

The V gene is TRBV6-1, the J gene TRBJ1-6; 8 nucleotides agree with TRBD1. This CDR3 region has 17 residues. CDR1 is MNHNS and CDR2 is SASEGT in the germline V gene. With 2 bases clipped from V and 9 bases from J, the junction kept 12 bases outside the gene matches. CDR3 loop: CASSESLDQGAFSPLHF. Written as DNA, the CDR3 is TGTGCCAGCAGTGAAAGTCTCGATCAGGGGGCATTTTCACCCCTCCACTTT.

The chain carries TRBV9 and TRBJ1-1; no firm D call. V was pared by 8 bases and J by 0 bases, with 8 bases between. CDR1 and CDR2 (germline): SGDLS, YYNGEE. The CDR3 spans 12 residues. The CDR3 sequence is CARDILNTEAFF. The CDR3 nucleotides read TGTGCCAGAGACATTTTGAACACTGAAGCTTTCTTT.

The chain is built from TRBV5-8 and TRBJ2-7; D gene ambiguous. Germline lookup yields CDR1 SGHTS and CDR2 YDEGEE. The ends were cut back, 0 bases at V and 3 bases at J, with 7 bases in the middle. The CDR3 sequence is 13 residues long. The CDR3 here is CASSLAGVYEQYF. The CDR3 nucleotides read TGTGCCAGCAGCTTGGCCGGCGTCTACGAGCAGTACTTC.

V gene TRBV19 combines with J gene TRBJ2-7; D remains ambiguous. This CDR3 contains 13 residues. Trimming removed 5 bases from V and 7 bases from J, with 15 bases in between. Germline values: CDR1 LNHDA, CDR2 SQIVND (reference sequence). The CDR3 nucleotides are TGTGCCAGTAGTGATCTTGCGCCGAGTGAGCAGTACTTC. Translation: CASSDLAPSEQYF.

The chain couples TRBV9 to TRBJ2-3; tentatively, D is TRBD1 or TRBD2 (5 bases each). Per germline, CDR1 SGDLS and CDR2 YYNGEE. The CDR3 totals 17 residues. V gave up 3 bases and J gave up 10 bases, with 27 bases separating them. CDR3 in DNA: TGTGCCAGCAGCGGTCTAGACCGGGGCTCAAGGGGTGCTCCGCAGTATTTT. Protein sequence: CASSGLDRGSRGAPQYF.

The chain is built from TRBV5-1 and TRBJ1-1; perhaps TRBD1 as D (5 bases). Germline V lookup: CDR1 SGHRS, CDR2 YFSETQ. V dropped 4 bases and J dropped 4 bases, with 14 bases sitting between them. This CDR3 comprises 14 residues. CDR3 loop: CASSDLLGGTEAFF. CDR3 coding DNA: TGCGCCAGCAGCGACCTCCTCGGGGGCACTGAAGCTTTCTTT.

The chain joins TRBV12-2 to TRBJ2-3; the table's D call TRBD2 went unverified against the DNA. TRBV12-2 is reported as a pseudogene. This CDR3 contains 16 residues. The CDR3 nucleotides read TGTGCAAGTCGCTTAGCGGCGGGAGCATGCACAGATACGCAGTATTTT. Its protein product is CASRLAAGACTDTQYF.

The V gene is TRBV9, the J gene TRBJ2-7; D may be TRBD2 (5 bases). The CDR3 extends over 15 amino acids. V was cut by 0 bases and J by 3 bases, with 13 bases left in between. Germline CDR1 is SGDLS and CDR2 is YYNGEE. Written as DNA, the CDR3 is TGTGCCAGCAGCGTAGACGGGTCTCGGGACTACGAGCAGTACTTC. Its translation: CASSVDGSRDYEQYF.

The chain recombines TRBV7-9 with TRBJ2-1; maybe TRBD1 (6 bases). This CDR3 region has 14 residues. Per the germline V gene, CDR1 is SEHNR and CDR2 is FQNEAQ (reference sequence). Between the trimmed V and J ends, which lost 5 bases and 7 bases, there was a span of 15 bases. CDR3 sequence: CASSLDQGWNEQFF. The CDR3, as DNA: TGTGCCAGCAGCCTTGACCAGGGGTGGAATGAGCAGTTCTTC.

V and J are TRBV18 and TRBJ1-6; unclear D gene. Deletions cut 3 bases from V and 10 bases from J, with 7 bases between. Germline loops: CDR1 KGHSH, CDR2 LQKENI. The CDR3 loop spans 12 amino acids. In DNA, the CDR3 is TGTGCCAGCTCACCGCCGGCGTCACCCCTCCACTTT. Translated: CASSPPASPLHF.

This clone was seen once. The chain recombines TRBV19 with TRBJ2-7; D might be TRBD1 (5 bases). The CDR3 covers 15 residues. The V end was cut by 0 bases, the J end by 6 bases, with 15 bases between. Germline V gene lookup returns CDR1 LNHDA and CDR2 SQIVND (reference sequence). The CDR3 DNA reads as TGTGCCAGTAGTATAGATCAGGGTAATGGTCGCGAGCAGTACTTC. This sequence encodes CASSIDQGNGREQYF. Together with reference TRBV19 and TRBJ2-7, the CDR3 gives the full variable domain: DGGITQSPKYLFRKEGQNVTLSCEQNLNHDAMYWYRQDPGQGLRLIYYSQIVNDFQKGDIAEGYSVSREKKESFPLTVTSAQKNPTAFYLCASSIDQGNGREQYFGPGTRLTVT.

This sequence joins TRBV18 and TRBJ1-6; D call uncertain. The CDR3 contains 15 residues. The V and J ends lost 2 bases and 7 bases respectively, with 12 bases between them. The germline CDR1 and CDR2 sequences are KGHSH and LQKENI. As DNA, the CDR3 is TGTGCCAGCTCACCAGACCAGCCTGGGAATTCACCCCTCCACTTT. This sequence encodes CASSPDQPGNSPLHF.

This clone was observed once. The chain links TRBV7-2 to TRBJ2-7; TRBD1 matches at 7 bases. The CDR3 runs to 15 residues. Germline-derived CDR1 and CDR2 are SGHTA and FQGNSA. The trim removed 5 bases at V and 3 bases at J, leaving 10 bases unmatched. CDR3 sequence reads: CASSPRGGSLYEQYF. In nucleotides, the CDR3 is TGTGCCAGCAGCCCCAGAGGGGGCTCCCTCTACGAGCAGTACTTC.

The chain has TRBV25-1 and TRBJ1-2, with a possible D match to TRBD1 (5 bases). From germline, CDR1 is MGHDK and CDR2 SYGVNS. This CDR3 has 15 residues. Trimming took 5 bases from V and 8 from J, leaving 21 bases between them. Written as DNA, the CDR3 is TGTGCCAGCAGTTCTTGGGGCGGGCGAAATGGAGGCTACACCTTC. Its translation: CASSSWGGRNGGYTF.

The chain combines TRBV11-2 with TRBJ1-1; D perhaps matches TRBD1 (5 bases). From germline, CDR1 is SGHAT and CDR2 FQNNGV. V was cut by 1 base and J by 1 base, with 10 bases left in between. This CDR3 has 15 amino acids. CDR3 region: CASSLVVGGNTEAFF. CDR3 nucleotides: TGTGCCAGCAGCTTAGTCGTGGGGGGGAACACTGAAGCTTTCTTT.